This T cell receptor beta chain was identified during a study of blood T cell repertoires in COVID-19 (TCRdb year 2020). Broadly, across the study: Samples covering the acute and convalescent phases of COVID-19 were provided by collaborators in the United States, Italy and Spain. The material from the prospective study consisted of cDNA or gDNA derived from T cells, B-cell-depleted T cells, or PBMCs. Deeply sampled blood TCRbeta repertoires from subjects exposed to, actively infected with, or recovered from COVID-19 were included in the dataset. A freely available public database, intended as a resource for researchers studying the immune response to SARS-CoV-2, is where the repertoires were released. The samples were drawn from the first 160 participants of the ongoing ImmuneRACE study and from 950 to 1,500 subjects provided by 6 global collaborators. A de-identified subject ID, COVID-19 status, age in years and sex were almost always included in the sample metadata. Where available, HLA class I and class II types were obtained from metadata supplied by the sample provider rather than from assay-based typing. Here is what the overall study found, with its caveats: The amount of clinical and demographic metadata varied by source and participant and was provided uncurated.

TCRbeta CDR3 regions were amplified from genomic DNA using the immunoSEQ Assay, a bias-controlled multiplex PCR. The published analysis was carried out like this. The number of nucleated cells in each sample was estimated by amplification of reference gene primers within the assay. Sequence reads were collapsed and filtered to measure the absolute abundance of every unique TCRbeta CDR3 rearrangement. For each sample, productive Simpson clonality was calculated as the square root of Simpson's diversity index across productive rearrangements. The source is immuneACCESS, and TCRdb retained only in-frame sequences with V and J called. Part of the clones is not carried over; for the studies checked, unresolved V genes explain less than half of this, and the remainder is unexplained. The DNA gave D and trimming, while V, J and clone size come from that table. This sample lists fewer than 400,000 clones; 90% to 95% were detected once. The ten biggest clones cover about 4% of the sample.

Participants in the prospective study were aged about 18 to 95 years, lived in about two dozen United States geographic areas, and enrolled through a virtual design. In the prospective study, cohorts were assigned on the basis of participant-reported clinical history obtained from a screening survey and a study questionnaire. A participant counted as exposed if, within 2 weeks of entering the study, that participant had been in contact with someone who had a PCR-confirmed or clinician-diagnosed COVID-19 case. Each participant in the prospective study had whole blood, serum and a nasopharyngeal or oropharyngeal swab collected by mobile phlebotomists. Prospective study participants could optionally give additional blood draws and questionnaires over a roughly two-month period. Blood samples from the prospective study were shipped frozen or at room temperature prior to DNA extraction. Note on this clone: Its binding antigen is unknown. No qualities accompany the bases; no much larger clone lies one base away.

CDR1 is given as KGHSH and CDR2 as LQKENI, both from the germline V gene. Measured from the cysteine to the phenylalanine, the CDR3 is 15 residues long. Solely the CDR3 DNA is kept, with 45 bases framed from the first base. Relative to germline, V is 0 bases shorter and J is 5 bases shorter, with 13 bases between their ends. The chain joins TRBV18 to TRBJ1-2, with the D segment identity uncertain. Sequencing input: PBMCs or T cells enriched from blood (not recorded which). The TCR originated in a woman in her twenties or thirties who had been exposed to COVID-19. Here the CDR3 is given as CASSPPDGRGYGYTF. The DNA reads TGTGCCAGCTCACCACCCGACGGGAGAGGGTATGGCTACACCTTC.